This T cell receptor (beta chain) emerged from a study of molecular identifiers for immune sequencing clone quantification. TCRdb ran MiXCR on the PCR reads and lists one entry per CDR3 protein. The sample has hundreds of thousands of distinct CDR3 sequences; about a fifth are singletons. Germline CDR1 reads SGHTA; CDR2 reads FQGTGA. J gave up 0 bases and V 3 bases, and 9 bases lay outside the gene matches. The CDR3 is made up of 19 amino acids. This clonotype was picked up many times. Its antigen is unidentified. Naive CD8 libraries came from approximately 20,000 to 980,000 sorted cells with 10%, 30% or 50% RNA. Researchers sorted naive CD8 T cells as cells that were CD8+CD4-CCR7+CD45RA+. Study-wide findings and caveats: Jurkat TCR RNA that was spiked in from one cell was reportedly detectable among 750,000 to 1,000,000 naive cells. The study found clones above 20 RNA copies held over 98% of effector molecules and under 1% in naive cells.

This clonotype originated in a human donor in good health. Some libraries in this study had Jurkat cell RNA spiked in. This chain links TRBV7-3 with TRBJ2-6; 9 bases are a match to TRBD1. Source material: naive CD8+ T cells from blood, with Jurkat cell RNA spiked in. Noted subset: FACS-sorted CD8+CD4-CCR7+CD45RA+ naive T cells. CDR3 nucleotides: TGTGCCAGCAGCTTGGGACAGGGCCCCCTGGTCTCTGGGGCCAACGTCCTGACTTTC. It encodes CASSLGQGPLVSGANVLTF.